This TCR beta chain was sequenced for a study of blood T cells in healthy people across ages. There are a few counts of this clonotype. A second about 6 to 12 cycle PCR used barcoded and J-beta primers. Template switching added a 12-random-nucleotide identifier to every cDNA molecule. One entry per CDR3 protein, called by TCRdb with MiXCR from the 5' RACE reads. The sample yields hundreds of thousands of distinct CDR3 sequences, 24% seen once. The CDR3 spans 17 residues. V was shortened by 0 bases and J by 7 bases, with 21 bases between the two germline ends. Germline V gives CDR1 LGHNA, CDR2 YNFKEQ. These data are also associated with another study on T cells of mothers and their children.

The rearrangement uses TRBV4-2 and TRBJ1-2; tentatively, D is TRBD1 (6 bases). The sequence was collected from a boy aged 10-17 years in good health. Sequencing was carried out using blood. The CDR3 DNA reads TGTGCCAGCAGCCAAGATGTACGAGGTTCAGGGGCGGGTGGCTACACCTTC. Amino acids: CASSQDVRGSGAGGYTF.